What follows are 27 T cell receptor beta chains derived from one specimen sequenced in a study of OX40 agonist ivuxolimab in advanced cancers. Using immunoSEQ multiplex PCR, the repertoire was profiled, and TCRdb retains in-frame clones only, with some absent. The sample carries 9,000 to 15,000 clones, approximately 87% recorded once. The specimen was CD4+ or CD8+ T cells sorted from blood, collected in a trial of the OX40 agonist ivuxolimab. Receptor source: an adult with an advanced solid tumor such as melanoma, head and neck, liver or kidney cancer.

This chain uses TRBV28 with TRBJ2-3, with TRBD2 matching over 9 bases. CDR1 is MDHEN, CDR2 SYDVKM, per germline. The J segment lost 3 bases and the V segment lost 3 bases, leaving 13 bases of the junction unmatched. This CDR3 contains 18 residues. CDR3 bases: TGTGCCAGCAGTTTCGATCTTCTCGGCGGGAGGGAAACAGATACGCAGTATTTT. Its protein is CASSFDLLGGRETDTQYF.

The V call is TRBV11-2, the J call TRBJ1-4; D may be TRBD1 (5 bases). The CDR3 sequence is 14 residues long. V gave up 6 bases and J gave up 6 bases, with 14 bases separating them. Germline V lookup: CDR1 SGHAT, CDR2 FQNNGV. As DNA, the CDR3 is TGTGCCAGCAGTTCCGACCTGGGGGATGAAAAACTGTTTTTT. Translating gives CASSSDLGDEKLFF.

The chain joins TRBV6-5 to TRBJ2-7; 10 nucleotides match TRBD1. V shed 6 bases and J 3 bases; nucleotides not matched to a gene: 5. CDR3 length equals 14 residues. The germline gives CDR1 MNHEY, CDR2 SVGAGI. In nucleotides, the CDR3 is TGTGCCAGCAGATTAGGGACAGGGGACTACGAGCAGTACTTC. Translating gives CASRLGTGDYEQYF.

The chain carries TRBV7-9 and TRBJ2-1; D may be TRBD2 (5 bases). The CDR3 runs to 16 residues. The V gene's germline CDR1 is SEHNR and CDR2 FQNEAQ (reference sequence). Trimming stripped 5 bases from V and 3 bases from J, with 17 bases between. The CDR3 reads CASSPREADFYNEQFF. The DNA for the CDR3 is TGTGCCAGCAGCCCCCGGGAAGCGGACTTCTACAATGAGCAGTTCTTC.

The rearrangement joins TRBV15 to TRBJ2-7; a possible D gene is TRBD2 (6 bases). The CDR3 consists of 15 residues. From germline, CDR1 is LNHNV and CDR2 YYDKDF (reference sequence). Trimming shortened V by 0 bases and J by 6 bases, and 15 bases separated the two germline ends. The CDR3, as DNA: TGTGCCACCAGCAGAGATCAGGAGGGGAAAGCCGAGCAGTACTTC. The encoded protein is CATSRDQEGKAEQYF.

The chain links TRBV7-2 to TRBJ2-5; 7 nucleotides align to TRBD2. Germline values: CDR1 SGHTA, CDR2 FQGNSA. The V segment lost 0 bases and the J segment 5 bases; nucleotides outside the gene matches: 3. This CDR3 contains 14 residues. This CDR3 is CASSLALGGETQYF. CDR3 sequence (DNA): TGTGCCAGCAGCTTAGCGCTCGGGGGGGAGACCCAGTACTTC.

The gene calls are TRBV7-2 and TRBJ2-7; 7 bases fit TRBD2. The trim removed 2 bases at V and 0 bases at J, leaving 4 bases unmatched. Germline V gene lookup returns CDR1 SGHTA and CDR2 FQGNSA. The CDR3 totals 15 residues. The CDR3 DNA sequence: TGTGCCAGCAGCTTAAGCGGGGAAAGCTCCTACGAGCAGTACTTC. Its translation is CASSLSGESSYEQYF.

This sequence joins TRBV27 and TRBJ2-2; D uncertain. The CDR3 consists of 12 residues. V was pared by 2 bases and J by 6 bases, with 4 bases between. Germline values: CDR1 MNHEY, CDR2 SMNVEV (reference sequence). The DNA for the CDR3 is TGTGCCAGCAGTTTAGTCGCCGGGGAGCTGTTTTTT. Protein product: CASSLVAGELFF.

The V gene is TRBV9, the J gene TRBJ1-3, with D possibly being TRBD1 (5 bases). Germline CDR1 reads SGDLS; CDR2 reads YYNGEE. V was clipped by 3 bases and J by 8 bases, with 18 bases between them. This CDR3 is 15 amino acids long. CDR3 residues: CASSADLGGRDTIYF. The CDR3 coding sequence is TGTGCCAGCAGCGCAGACCTGGGGGGGAGAGACACCATATATTTT. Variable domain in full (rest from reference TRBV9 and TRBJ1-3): DSGVTQTPKHLITATGQRVTLRCSPRSGDLSVYWYQQSLDQGLQFLIQYYNGEERAKGNILERFSAQQFPDLHSELNLSSLELGDSALYFCASSADLGGRDTIYFGEGSWLTVV.

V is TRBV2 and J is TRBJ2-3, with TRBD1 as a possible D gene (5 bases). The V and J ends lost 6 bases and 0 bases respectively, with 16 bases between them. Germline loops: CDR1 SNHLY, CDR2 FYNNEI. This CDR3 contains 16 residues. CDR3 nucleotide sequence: TGTGCCAGCAGCGACTCACAGGTCTACAGCACAGATACGCAGTATTTT. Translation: CASSDSQVYSTDTQYF.

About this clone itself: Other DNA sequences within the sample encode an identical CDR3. CDR3 amino acids: CASSYSGGSTDTQYF. The DNA of the CDR3 is TGTGCCAGCAGTTACTCGGGAGGGAGCACAGATACGCAGTATTTT. V is TRBV6-5 and J is TRBJ2-3, with TRBD2 matching over 7 bases. Germline V gene data show CDR1 as MNHEY and CDR2 as SVGAGI. The junction had 0 bases not matched to a gene; V was cut back by 0 bases and J by 0 bases. The CDR3 length is 15 residues.

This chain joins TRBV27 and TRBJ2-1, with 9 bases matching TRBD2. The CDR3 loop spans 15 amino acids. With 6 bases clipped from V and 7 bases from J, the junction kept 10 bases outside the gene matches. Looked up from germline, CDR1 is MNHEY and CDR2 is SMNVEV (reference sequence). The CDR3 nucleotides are TGTGCCAGCAGGTTTATTAGCGGGGGTTTTAATGAGCAGTTCTTC. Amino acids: CASRFISGGFNEQFF.

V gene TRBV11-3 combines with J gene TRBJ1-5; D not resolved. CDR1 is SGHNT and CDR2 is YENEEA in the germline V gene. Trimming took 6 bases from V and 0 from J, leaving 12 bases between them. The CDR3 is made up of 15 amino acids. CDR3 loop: CASSPGGGSNQPQHF. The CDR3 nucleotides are TGTGCCAGCAGTCCCGGAGGAGGTAGCAATCAGCCCCAGCATTTT.

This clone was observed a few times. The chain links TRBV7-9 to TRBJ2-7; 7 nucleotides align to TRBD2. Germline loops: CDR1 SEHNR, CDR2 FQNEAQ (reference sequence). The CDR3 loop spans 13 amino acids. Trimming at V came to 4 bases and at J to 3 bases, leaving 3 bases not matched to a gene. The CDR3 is CASSSTSSYEQYF. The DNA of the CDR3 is TGTGCCAGCAGCTCGACTAGCAGCTACGAGCAGTACTTC.

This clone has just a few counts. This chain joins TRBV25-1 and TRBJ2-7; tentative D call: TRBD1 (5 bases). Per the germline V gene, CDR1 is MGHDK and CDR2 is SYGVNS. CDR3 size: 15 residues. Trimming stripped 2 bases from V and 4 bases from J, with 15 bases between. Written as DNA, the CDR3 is TGTGCCAGCAGTGAAGGGGCAGTCCTGGGTTACGAGCAGTACTTC. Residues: CASSEGAVLGYEQYF.

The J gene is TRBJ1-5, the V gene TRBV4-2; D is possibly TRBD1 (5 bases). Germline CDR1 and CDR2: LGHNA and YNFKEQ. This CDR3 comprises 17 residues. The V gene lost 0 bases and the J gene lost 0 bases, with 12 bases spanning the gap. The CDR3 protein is CASSQDFRADSNQPQHF. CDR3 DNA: TGTGCCAGCAGCCAAGATTTCAGGGCAGATAGCAATCAGCCCCAGCATTTT.

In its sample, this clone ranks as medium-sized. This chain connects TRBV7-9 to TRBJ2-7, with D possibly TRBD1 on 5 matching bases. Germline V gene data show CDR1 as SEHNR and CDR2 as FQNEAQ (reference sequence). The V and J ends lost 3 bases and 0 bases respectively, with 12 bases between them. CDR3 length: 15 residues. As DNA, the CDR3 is TGTGCCAGCAGCTTCGACAGCTATTACTCCTACGAGCAGTACTTC. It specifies CASSFDSYYSYEQYF.

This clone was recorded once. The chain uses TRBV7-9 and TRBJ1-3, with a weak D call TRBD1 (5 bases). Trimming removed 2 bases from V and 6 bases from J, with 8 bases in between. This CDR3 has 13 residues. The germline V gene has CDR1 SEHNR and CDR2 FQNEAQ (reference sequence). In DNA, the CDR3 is TGTGCCAGCAGCTTAATCAGGGAAAACACCATATATTTT. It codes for CASSLIRENTIYF.

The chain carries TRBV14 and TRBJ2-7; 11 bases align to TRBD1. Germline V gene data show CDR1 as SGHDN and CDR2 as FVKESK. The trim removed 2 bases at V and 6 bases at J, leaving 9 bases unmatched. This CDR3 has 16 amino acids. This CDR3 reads CASSQHKSGTGGEQYF. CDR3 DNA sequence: TGTGCCAGCAGCCAACATAAATCCGGGACAGGGGGCGAGCAGTACTTC.

The DNA for the CDR3 is TGCGCCAGCTCCCTTAACACCTACGAGCAGTACTTC. Its protein is CASSLNTYEQYF. The chain links TRBV5-1 to TRBJ2-7; D is unresolved. The CDR3 is made up of 12 amino acids. From germline, CDR1 is SGHRS and CDR2 YFSETQ. V was clipped by 7 bases and J by 2 bases, with 10 bases between them.

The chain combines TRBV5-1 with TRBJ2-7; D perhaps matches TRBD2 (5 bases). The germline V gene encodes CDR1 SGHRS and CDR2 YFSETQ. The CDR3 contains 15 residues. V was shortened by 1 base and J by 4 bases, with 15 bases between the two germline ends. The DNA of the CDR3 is TGCGCCAGCAGCTTGTTGGGAGCGCGACCTTACGAGCAGTACTTC. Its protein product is CASSLLGARPYEQYF.

The chain's CDR3 is CASSPTVTDTQYF. Written as DNA, the CDR3 is TGTGCCAGTAGCCCGACAGTCACAGATACGCAGTATTTT. The rearrangement uses TRBV19 and TRBJ2-3; a weak D match, TRBD1 (5 bases). With 6 bases removed from V and 2 bases from J, the gap between germline ends came to 9 bases. Germline loops: CDR1 LNHDA, CDR2 SQIVND (reference sequence). The CDR3 totals 13 residues.

Written as DNA, the CDR3 is TGTGCCAGCAGTTACTCCCGGGGCTTGAACACTGAAGCTTTCTTT. This sequence encodes CASSYSRGLNTEAFF. V and J are TRBV6-5 and TRBJ1-1; D is possibly TRBD1 (5 bases). The CDR3 length is 15 residues. CDR1 is MNHEY and CDR2 is SVGAGI in the germline V gene. The ends were cut back, 0 bases at V and 0 bases at J, with 8 bases in the middle.

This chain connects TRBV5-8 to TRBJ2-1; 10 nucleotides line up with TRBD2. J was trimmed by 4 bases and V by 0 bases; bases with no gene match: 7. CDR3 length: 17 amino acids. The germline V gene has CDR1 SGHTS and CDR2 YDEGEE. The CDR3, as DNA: TGTGCCAGCAGCTTGGCCGGCGGGACTAGCGAGTACAATGAGCAGTTCTTC. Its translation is CASSLAGGTSEYNEQFF.

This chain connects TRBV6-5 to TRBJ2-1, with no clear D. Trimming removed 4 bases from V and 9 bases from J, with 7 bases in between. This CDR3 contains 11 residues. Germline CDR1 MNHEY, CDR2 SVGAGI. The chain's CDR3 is CASSSGIEQFF. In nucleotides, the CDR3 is TGTGCCAGCAGTTCCGGAATTGAGCAGTTCTTC.

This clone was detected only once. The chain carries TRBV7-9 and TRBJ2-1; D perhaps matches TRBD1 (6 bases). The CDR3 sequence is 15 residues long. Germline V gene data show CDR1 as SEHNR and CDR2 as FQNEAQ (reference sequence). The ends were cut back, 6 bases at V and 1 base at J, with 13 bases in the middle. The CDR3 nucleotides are TGTGCCAGCAGAGAAGGGACACTGTCCTACAATGAGCAGTTCTTC. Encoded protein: CASREGTLSYNEQFF.

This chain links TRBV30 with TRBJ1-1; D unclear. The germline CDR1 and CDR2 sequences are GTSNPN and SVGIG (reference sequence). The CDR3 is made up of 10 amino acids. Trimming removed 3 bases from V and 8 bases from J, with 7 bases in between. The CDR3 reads CAWRALEAFF. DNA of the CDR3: TGTGCCTGGAGGGCCCTCGAAGCTTTCTTT.